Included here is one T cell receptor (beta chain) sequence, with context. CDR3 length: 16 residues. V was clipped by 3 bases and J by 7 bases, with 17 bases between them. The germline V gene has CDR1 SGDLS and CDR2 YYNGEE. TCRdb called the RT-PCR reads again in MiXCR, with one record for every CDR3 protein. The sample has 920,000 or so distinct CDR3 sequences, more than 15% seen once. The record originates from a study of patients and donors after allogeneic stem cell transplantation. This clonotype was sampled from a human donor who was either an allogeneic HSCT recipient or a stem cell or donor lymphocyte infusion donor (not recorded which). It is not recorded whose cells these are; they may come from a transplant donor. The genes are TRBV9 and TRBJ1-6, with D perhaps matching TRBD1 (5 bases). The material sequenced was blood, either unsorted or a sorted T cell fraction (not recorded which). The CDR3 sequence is CASSARRTRANSPLHF. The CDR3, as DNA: TGTGCCAGCAGCGCCCGGAGGACCAGGGCAAATTCACCCCTCCACTTT.